This T cell receptor beta chain was obtained from a study of shared clonotypes between healthy human individuals. Study background: Each donor's CD4 naive and CD4 memory cells filled three plates apiece, CD8 naive two, and CD8 memory one.

On this clone itself: What it binds is not known.

This CDR3 has 13 amino acids. Germline lookup yields CDR1 MGHRA and CDR2 YSYEKL. Trimming removed 5 bases at V and 3 bases at J, with 11 bases between. Overall study results and limits: In a handful of donors, about 5% of naive CD4 clonotypes appeared in common. Naive subsets tended to show greater estimated richness than memory subsets. Sharing of clonotypes among donors was expected to vary with sequencing depth.

The repertoire was sequenced with immunoSEQ multiplex PCR; TCRdb's copy has only in-frame clones and lacks some. The sample includes around 2,100,000 clones, about 95% of them seen just once. Terminally differentiated effector memory CD45RA+ cells were excluded from the naive CD8 cells, which were CD45RO-negative and positively selected for CCR7. Specimen: naive CD8+ T cells sorted from blood. The chain carries TRBV4-1 and TRBJ2-7; no clear D gene. The clonotype was recovered from a man aged 18 to 35 in good health. DNA for the CDR3: TGCGCCAGCAGCGGTAGAATTTTCTACGAGCAGTACTTC. It is translated as CASSGRIFYEQYF.